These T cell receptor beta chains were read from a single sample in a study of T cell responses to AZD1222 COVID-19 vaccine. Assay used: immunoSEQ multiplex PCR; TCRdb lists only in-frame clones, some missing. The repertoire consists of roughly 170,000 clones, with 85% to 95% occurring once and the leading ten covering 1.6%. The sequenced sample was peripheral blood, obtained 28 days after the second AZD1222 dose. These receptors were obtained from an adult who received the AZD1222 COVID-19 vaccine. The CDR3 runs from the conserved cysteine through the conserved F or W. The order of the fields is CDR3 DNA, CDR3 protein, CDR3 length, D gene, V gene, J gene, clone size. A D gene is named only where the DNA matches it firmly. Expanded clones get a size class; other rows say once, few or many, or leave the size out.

DNA: TGTGCCAGCAGTTTCGGTAATCAGCCCCAGCATTTT
CDR3: CASSFGNQPQHF
length: 12
D: .
V: TRBV12-3/TRBV12-4
J: TRBJ1-5
size: .

DNA: TGTGCCAGCAGCCAAGGGGCGAGAGAGCAGTACTTC
CDR3: CASSQGAREQYF
length: 12
D: .
V: TRBV14
J: TRBJ2-7
size: .

DNA: TGTGCCAGCAGCGACAGTGGCTGGGCCAACGTCCTGACTTTC
CDR3: CASSDSGWANVLTF
length: 14
D: .
V: TRBV5-4
J: TRBJ2-6
size: .

DNA: TGTGCCAGCAGCTTCCGTGGCGGTTCCTATGGCTACACCTTC
CDR3: CASSFRGGSYGYTF
length: 14
D: .
V: TRBV5-4
J: TRBJ1-2
size: .

DNA: TGTGCCAGCAGCCCACAGGGGGCAGGCTCCTACGAGCAGTACTTC
CDR3: CASSPQGAGSYEQYF
length: 15
D: TRBD1
V: TRBV27
J: TRBJ2-7
size: once

DNA: TGTGCCAGCAGTGAAGCGGGACAGGGGGTCCCACCCCTCCACTTT
CDR3: CASSEAGQGVPPLHF
length: 15
D: TRBD1
V: TRBV6-1
J: TRBJ1-6
size: .

DNA: TGTGCCTGGAGCATGGACAGGGCGTCTTATAATTCACCCCTCCACTTT
CDR3: CAWSMDRASYNSPLHF
length: 16
D: TRBD1
V: TRBV30
J: TRBJ1-6
size: .

DNA: TGTGCCATCAGGCGGGGTGCAGGGCTCACCGGGGGTGGCTACACCTTC
CDR3: CAIRRGAGLTGGGYTF
length: 16
D: .
V: TRBV10-3
J: TRBJ1-2
size: .

DNA: TGCGCCAGCAGCCAAGAAGCGCGACAGGGAGGCTACACCTTC
CDR3: CASSQEARQGGYTF
length: 14
D: TRBD1
V: TRBV4-3
J: TRBJ1-2
size: .

DNA: TGTGCCAGCAGCGACGTGGGACAGACAGATACGCAGTATTTT
CDR3: CASSDVGQTDTQYF
length: 14
D: TRBD1
V: TRBV25-1
J: TRBJ2-3
size: .

DNA: TGTGCCTTGAGCGGGAGTAACACCGGGGAGCTGTTTTTT
CDR3: CALSGSNTGELFF
length: 13
D: TRBD2
V: TRBV30
J: TRBJ2-2
size: .

DNA: TGTGCCAGCAGTGAAATCGGGACCCCCCGGCACCACTTT
CDR3: CASSEIGTPRHHF
length: 13
D: .
V: TRBV2
J: TRBJ1-6
size: .

DNA: TGTGCCAGCAGTAGGGACAGGGCCAACTATGGCTACACCTTC
CDR3: CASSRDRANYGYTF
length: 14
D: TRBD1
V: TRBV6-5
J: TRBJ1-2
size: few

DNA: TGCGCCAGCAGCCAAGGTGGACAGGGAAGCTCCTATAATTCACCCCTCCACTTT
CDR3: CASSQGGQGSSYNSPLHF
length: 18
D: TRBD1
V: TRBV4-1
J: TRBJ1-6
size: .

DNA: TGTGCCAGCAGCCCGAGGGGAGCGGACACTGAAGCTTTCTTT
CDR3: CASSPRGADTEAFF
length: 14
D: .
V: TRBV7-2
J: TRBJ1-1
size: .

DNA: TGTGCCTGGAGTACCCGGACACGTAATAACTATGGCTACACCTTC
CDR3: CAWSTRTRNNYGYTF
length: 15
D: .
V: TRBV30
J: TRBJ1-2
size: .

DNA: TGCGCCAGCAGCCACGGACTAGCAGACTACGAGCAGTACTTC
CDR3: CASSHGLADYEQYF
length: 14
D: TRBD2
V: TRBV4-1
J: TRBJ2-7
size: .

DNA: TGTGCCAGCAGTTTATCGTTGACACCCTACGAGCAGTACTTC
CDR3: CASSLSLTPYEQYF
length: 14
D: .
V: TRBV27
J: TRBJ2-7
size: .

DNA: TGTGCCAGTAGTATTTCTGGAAACACCATATATTTT
CDR3: CASSISGNTIYF
length: 12
D: .
V: TRBV19
J: TRBJ1-3
size: .

DNA: TGTGCCAGCAGGGAGACCCGGGACTCAAATGGCTACACCTTC
CDR3: CASRETRDSNGYTF
length: 14
D: .
V: TRBV6-5
J: TRBJ1-2
size: .

DNA: TGCGCCAGCAGCCAAAGTGAGTACAATGAGCAGTTCTTC
CDR3: CASSQSEYNEQFF
length: 13
D: .
V: TRBV4-3
J: TRBJ2-1
size: .

DNA: TGTGCCAGCAGCTTAAGGGTAGCTTCTCAAGGGGACACCTTC
CDR3: CASSLRVASQGDTF
length: 14
D: .
V: TRBV7-9
J: TRBJ1-2
size: .